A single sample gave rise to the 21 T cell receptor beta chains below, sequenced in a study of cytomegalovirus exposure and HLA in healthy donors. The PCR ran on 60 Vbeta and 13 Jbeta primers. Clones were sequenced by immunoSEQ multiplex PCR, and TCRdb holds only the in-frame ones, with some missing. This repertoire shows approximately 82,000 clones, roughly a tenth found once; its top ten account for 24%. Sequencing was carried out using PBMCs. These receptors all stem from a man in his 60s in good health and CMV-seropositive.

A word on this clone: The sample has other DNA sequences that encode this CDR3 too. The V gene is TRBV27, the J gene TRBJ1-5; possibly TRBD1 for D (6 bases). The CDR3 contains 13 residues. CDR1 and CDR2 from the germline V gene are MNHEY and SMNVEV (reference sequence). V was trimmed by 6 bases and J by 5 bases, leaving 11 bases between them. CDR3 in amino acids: CASRKGEYQPQHF. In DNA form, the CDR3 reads TGTGCCAGCAGAAAGGGGGAATATCAGCCCCAGCATTTT.

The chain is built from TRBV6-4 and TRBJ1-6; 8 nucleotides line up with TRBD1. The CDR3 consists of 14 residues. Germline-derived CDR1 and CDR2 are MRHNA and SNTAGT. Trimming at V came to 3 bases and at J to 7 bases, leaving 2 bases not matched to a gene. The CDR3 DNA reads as TGTGCCAGCAGTGAGGACAGGGTGAATTCACCCCTCCACTTT. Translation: CASSEDRVNSPLHF.

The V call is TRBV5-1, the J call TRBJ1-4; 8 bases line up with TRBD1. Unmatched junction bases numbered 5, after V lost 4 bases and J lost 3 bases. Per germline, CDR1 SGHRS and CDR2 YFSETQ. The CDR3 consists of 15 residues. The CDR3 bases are TGCGCCAGCAGCGTTTCACAGGGGGCTAATGAAAAACTGTTTTTT. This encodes CASSVSQGANEKLFF.

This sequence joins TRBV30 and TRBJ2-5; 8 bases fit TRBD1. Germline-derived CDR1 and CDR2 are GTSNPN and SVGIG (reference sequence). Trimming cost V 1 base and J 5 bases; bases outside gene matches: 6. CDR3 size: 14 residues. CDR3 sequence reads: CAWSGAGGWETQYF. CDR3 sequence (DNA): TGTGCCTGGAGTGGGGCAGGGGGCTGGGAGACCCAGTACTTC.

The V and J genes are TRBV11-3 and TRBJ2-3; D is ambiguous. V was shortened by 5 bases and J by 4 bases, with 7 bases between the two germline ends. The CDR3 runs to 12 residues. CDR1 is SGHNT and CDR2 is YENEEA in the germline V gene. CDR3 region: CASSLSPDTQYF. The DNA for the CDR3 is TGTGCCAGCAGCCTAAGCCCAGATACGCAGTATTTT.

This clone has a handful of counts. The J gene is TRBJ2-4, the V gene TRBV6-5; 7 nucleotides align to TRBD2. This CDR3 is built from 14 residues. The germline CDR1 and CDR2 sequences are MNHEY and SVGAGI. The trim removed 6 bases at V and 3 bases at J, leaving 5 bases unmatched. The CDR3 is CASSLGGDKNIQYF. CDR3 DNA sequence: TGTGCCAGCAGCCTTGGGGGGGACAAAAACATTCAGTACTTC.

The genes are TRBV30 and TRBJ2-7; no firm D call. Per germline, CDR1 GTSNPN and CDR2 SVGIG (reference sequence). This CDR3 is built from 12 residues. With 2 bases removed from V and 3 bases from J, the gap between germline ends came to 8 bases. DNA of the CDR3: TGTGCCTGGAGTTCTGAGTTCTACGAGCAGTACTTC. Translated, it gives CAWSSEFYEQYF.

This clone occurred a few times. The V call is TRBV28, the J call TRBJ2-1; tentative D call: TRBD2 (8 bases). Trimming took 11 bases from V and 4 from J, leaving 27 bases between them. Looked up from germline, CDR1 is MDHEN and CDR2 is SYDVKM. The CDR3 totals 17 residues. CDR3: CAAGGGRTGTSYNEQFF. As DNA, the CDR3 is TGTGCCGCCGGAGGGGGCCGGACCGGGACTAGTTACAATGAGCAGTTCTTC.

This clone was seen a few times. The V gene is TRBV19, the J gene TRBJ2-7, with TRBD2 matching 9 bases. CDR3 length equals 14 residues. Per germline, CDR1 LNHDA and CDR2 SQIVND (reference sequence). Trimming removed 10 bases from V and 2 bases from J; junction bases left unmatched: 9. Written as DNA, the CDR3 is TGTGCCACCACGAATAGCGGGAGTACCTACGAGCAGTACTTC. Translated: CATTNSGSTYEQYF.

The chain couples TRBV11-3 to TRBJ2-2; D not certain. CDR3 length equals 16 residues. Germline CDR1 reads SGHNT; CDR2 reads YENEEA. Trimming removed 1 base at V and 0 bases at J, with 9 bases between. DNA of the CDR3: TGTGCCAGCAGCTTAGGTATAGGAGCGAACACCGGGGAGCTGTTTTTT. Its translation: CASSLGIGANTGELFF.

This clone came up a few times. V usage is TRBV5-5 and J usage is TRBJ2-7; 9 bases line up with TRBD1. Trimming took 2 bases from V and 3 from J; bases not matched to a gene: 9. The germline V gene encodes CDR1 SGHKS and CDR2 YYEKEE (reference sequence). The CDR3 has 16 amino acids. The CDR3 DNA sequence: TGTGCCAGCAGCTTATCCGACAGGGGGGGGCTCTACGAGCAGTACTTC. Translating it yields CASSLSDRGGLYEQYF.

CDR3 DNA: TGTGCCAGCAGTCAACAGGGTCCCACTTCTGGGGCCAACGTCCTGACTTTC. Its translation is CASSQQGPTSGANVLTF. The V gene is TRBV27, the J gene TRBJ2-6; maybe TRBD1 (6 bases). The V gene lost 5 bases and the J gene lost 1 base, with 15 bases spanning the gap. The V gene's germline CDR1 is MNHEY and CDR2 SMNVEV (reference sequence). The CDR3 has 17 amino acids.

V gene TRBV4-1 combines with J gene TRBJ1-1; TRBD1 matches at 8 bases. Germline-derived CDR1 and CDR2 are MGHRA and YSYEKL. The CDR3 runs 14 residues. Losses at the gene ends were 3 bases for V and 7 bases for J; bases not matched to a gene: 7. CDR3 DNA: TGCGCCAGCAGCCAGTTCCCCGGGACAGGTGAAGCTTTCTTT. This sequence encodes CASSQFPGTGEAFF.

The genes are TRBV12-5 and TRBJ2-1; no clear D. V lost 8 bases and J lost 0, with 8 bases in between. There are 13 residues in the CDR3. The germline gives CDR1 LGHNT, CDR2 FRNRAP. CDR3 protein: CASSERSYNEQFF. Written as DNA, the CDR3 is TGTGCTAGTTCCGAGCGCTCCTACAATGAGCAGTTCTTC.

DNA for the CDR3: TGTGCCAGCAGTTCACGGGAGGTAACTAGCACAGATACGCAGTATTTT. It specifies CASSSREVTSTDTQYF. The J gene is TRBJ2-3, the V gene TRBV27; the match to TRBD2 covers 7 bases. The CDR3 spans 16 residues. CDR1 is MNHEY, CDR2 SMNVEV, per germline (reference sequence). V shed 4 bases and J 0 bases; nucleotides not matched to a gene: 7.

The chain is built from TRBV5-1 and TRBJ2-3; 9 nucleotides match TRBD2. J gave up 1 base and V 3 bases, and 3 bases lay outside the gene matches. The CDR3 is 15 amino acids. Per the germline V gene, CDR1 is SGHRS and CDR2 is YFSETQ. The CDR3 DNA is TGCGCCAGCAGCTCTAGACTAGCGGGCACAGATACGCAGTATTTT. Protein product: CASSSRLAGTDTQYF.

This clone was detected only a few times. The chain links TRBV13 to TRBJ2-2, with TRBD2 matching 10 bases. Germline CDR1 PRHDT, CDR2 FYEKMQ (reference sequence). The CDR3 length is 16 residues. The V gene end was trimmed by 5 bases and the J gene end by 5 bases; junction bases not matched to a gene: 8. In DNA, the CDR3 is TGTGCCAGCAGCCCCGCTAGCGGGAGTTTAACCGGGGAGCTGTTTTTT. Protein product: CASSPASGSLTGELFF.

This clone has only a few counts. CDR3 sequence (DNA): TGTGCCAGCAGCCCCGCGTCTAGCGGGAGTTACACCGGGGAGCTGTTTTTT. Protein: CASSPASSGSYTGELFF. The rearrangement joins TRBV13 to TRBJ2-2, with TRBD2 matching 10 bases. CDR3 length equals 17 residues. V was clipped by 5 bases and J by 3 bases; unmatched bases: 9. Germline V gives CDR1 PRHDT, CDR2 FYEKMQ (reference sequence).

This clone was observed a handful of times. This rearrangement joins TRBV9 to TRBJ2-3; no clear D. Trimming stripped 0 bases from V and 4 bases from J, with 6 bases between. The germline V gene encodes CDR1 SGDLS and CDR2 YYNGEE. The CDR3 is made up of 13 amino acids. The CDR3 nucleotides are TGTGCCAGCAGCGTAGGGCCTCCAGATACGCAGTATTTT. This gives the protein CASSVGPPDTQYF.

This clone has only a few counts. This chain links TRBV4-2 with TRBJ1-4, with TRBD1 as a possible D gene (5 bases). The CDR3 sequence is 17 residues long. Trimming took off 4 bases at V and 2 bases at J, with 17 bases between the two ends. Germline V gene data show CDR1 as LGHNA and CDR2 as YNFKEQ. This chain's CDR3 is CASSPTSQGDTNEKLFF. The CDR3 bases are TGTGCCAGCAGCCCCACCTCTCAAGGGGATACTAATGAAAAACTGTTTTTT.

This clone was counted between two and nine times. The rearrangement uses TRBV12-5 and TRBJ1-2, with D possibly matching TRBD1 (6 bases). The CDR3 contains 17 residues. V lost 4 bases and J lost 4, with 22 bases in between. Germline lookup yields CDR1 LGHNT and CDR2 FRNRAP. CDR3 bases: TGTGCTAGTGGTTCCTCCTTTCCCGGGACCAGGGGCTATGGCTACACCTTC. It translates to CASGSSFPGTRGYGYTF.